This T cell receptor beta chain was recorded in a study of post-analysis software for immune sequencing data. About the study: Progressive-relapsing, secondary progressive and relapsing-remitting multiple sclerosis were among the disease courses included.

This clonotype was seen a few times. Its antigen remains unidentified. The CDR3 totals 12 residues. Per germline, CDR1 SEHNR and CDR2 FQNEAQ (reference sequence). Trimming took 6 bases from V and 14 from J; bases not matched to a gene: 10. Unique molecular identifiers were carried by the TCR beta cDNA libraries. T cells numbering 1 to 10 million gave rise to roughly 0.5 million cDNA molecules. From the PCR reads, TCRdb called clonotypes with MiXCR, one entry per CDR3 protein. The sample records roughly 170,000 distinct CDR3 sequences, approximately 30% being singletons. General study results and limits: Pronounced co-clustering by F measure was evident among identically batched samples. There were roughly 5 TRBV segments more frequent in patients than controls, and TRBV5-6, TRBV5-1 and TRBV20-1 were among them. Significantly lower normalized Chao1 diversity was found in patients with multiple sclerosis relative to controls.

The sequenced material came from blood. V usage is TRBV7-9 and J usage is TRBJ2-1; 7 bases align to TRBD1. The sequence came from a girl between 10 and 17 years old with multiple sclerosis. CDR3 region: CASSPDRRLKFF. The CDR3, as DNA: TGTGCCAGCAGTCCGGACAGGCGGTTGAAGTTCTTC.